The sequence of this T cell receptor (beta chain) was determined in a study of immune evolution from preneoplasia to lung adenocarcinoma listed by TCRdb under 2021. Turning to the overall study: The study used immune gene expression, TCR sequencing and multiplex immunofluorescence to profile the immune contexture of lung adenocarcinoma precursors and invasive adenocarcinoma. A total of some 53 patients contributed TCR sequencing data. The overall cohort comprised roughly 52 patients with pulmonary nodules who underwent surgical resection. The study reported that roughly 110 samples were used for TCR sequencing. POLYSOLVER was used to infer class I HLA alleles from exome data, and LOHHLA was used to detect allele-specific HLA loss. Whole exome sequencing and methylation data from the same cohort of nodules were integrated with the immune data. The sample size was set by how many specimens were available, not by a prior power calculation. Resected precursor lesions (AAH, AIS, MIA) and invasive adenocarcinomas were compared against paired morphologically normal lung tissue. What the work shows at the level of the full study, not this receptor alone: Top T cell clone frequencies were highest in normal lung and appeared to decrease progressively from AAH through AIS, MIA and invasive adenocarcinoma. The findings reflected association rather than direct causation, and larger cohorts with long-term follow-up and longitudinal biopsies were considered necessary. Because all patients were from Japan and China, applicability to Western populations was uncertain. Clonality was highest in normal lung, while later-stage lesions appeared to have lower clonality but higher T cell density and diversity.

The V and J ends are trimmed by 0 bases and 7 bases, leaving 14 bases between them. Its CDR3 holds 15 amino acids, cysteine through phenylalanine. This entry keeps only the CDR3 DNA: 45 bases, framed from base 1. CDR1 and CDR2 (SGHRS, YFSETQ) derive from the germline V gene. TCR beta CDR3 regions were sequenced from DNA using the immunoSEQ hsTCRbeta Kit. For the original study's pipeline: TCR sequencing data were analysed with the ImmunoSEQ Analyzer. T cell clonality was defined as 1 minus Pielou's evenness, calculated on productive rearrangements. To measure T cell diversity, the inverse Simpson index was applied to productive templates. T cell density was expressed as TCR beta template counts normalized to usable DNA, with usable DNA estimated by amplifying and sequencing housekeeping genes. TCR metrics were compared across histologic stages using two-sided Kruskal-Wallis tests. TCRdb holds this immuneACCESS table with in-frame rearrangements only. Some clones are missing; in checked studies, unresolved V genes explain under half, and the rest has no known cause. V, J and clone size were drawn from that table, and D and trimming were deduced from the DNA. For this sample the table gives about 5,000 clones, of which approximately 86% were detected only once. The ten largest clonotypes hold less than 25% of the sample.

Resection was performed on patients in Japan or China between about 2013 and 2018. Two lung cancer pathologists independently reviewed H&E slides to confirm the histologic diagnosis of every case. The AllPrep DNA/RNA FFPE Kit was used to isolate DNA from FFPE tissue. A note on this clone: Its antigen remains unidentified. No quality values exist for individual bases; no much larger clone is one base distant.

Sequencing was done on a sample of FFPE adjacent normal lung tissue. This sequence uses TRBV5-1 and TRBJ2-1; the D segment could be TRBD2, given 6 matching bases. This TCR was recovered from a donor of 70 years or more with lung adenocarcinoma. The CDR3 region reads CASSLVGGDRNEQFF. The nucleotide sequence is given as TGCGCCAGCAGCTTGGTGGGCGGGGATAGAAATGAGCAGTTCTTC.